The next 29 T cell receptor beta chains were all read from a single sample in a study of CD8+ T cells in alopecia areata. Following extraction, RNA underwent reverse transcription to cDNA, which served as the sequencing template. Repertoires were generated with immunoSEQ multiplex PCR, while TCRdb's copy carries only in-frame clones and drops some. Among about 150,000 clones, 55% were seen once, and the ten largest hold approximately 4.3%. Material: CD4+ T cells sorted from blood. Every receptor here comes from a human donor in good health.

The V call is TRBV6-5, the J call TRBJ1-1; D is possibly TRBD1 (5 bases). The CDR3 contains 13 residues. Germline lookup yields CDR1 MNHEY and CDR2 SVGAGI. V lost 7 bases and J lost 2, with 11 bases in between. CDR3 sequence reads: CASTGHLNTEAFF. The CDR3 DNA follows: TGTGCCAGCACCGGACACCTAAACACTGAAGCTTTCTTT.

V is TRBV30 and J is TRBJ1-2; D gene unclear. Trimming left V 7 bases short and J 12 bases short, with 15 bases between. Germline CDR1 is GTSNPN and CDR2 is SVGIG (reference sequence). CDR3 length: 10 amino acids. This chain's CDR3 is CALSGPYDTF. In DNA form, the CDR3 reads TGTGCCTTAAGTGGGCCCTATGACACCTTC.

The rearrangement links TRBV2 to TRBJ2-3; D ambiguous. This CDR3 is built from 15 residues. The germline gives CDR1 SNHLY, CDR2 FYNNEI. V gave up 8 bases and J gave up 6 bases, with 21 bases separating them. CDR3 loop: CASSTLGSPGDTQYF. The CDR3, as DNA: TGTGCCAGCTCCACTCTAGGGTCACCTGGGGATACGCAGTATTTT.

The gene calls are TRBV5-1 and TRBJ2-3; TRBD2 agrees at 10 bases. The CDR3 has 16 residues. The V gene's germline CDR1 is SGHRS and CDR2 YFSETQ. V was pared by 4 bases and J by 0 bases, with 5 bases of the junction left unmatched. The CDR3 DNA follows: TGCGCCAGCAGCGGTGGACTAGCGGCTAGCACAGATACGCAGTATTTT. It is translated as CASSGGLAASTDTQYF.

The chain is built from TRBV5-1 and TRBJ2-1, with 8 bases lining up with TRBD2. With 3 bases clipped from V and 2 bases from J, the junction kept 4 bases outside the gene matches. Germline CDR1 and CDR2: SGHRS and YFSETQ. The CDR3 is 15 amino acids. The CDR3 DNA reads as TGCGCCAGCAGCTCAGCGGGAGCCACCTACAATGAGCAGTTCTTC. Translation gives CASSSAGATYNEQFF.

V is TRBV30 and J is TRBJ2-7, with 7 nucleotides matching TRBD1. The CDR3 extends over 13 amino acids. The junction had 4 bases not matched to a gene; V was cut back by 2 bases and J by 3 bases. CDR1 GTSNPN and CDR2 SVGIG come from the germline V gene (reference sequence). CDR3 DNA sequence: TGTGCCTGGAGTCTGGGACAGCTCTACGAGCAGTACTTC. Translation: CAWSLGQLYEQYF. The entire variable domain, with the rest obtained from reference TRBV30 and TRBJ2-7, is as follows: SQTIHQWPATLVQPVGSPLSLECTVEGTSNPNLYWYRQAAGRGLQLLFYSVGIGQISSEVPQNLSASRPQDRQFILSSKKLLLSDSGFYLCAWSLGQLYEQYFGPGTRLTVT.

The V gene is TRBV29-1, the J gene TRBJ1-2; D gene ambiguous. Between the trimmed V and J ends, which lost 1 base and 2 bases, there was a span of 2 bases. The CDR3 runs to 11 residues. Per the germline V gene, CDR1 is SQVTM and CDR2 is ANQGSEA. This CDR3 reads CSVEVNYGYTF. DNA of the CDR3: TGCAGCGTTGAAGTCAACTATGGCTACACCTTC.

This clone has just a few counts. The V and J genes are TRBV25-1 and TRBJ1-2; D is uncertain. V was shortened by 3 bases and J by 0 bases, with 11 bases between the two germline ends. The CDR3 runs to 15 residues. Germline lookup yields CDR1 MGHDK and CDR2 SYGVNS. The CDR3 here is CASSEPYGANYGYTF. The CDR3 DNA sequence: TGTGCCAGCAGTGAGCCCTACGGAGCTAACTATGGCTACACCTTC.

J is TRBJ2-3 and V is TRBV5-1, with D uncertain. CDR1 and CDR2 from the germline V gene are SGHRS and YFSETQ. The CDR3 length is 16 residues. V lost 0 bases and J lost 2, with 13 bases in between. The CDR3 reads CASSLAGGSFTDTQYF. Written as DNA, the CDR3 is TGCGCCAGCAGCTTGGCTGGCGGCAGCTTCACAGATACGCAGTATTTT.

This clone was seen a single time. The chain combines TRBV4-1 with TRBJ1-4, with 7 bases aligning to TRBD1. With 1 base clipped from V and 2 bases from J, the junction kept 10 bases outside the gene matches. There are 18 residues in the CDR3. Germline loops: CDR1 MGHRA, CDR2 YSYEKL. The CDR3 reads CASSQGPHRGRTNEKLFF. DNA of the CDR3: TGCGCCAGCAGCCAAGGCCCTCACAGGGGCCGTACTAATGAAAAACTGTTTTTT.

This clone was seen a handful of times. Other DNA variants within this sample encode the same CDR3. The chain is built from TRBV28 and TRBJ2-3; D is perhaps TRBD2 (6 bases). V was clipped by 3 bases and J by 2 bases, with 12 bases between them. Germline CDR1 reads MDHEN; CDR2 reads SYDVKM. This CDR3 is built from 15 residues. The CDR3 region has the DNA TGTGCCAGCAGTTTGCCTAGCGCCCTCACAGATACGCAGTATTTT. As protein: CASSLPSALTDTQYF.

There are a few counts of this clone. This chain uses TRBV7-2 with TRBJ2-7, with a possible D match to TRBD2 (5 bases). CDR1 and CDR2 from the germline V gene are SGHTA and FQGNSA. The CDR3 contains 11 residues. V gave up 9 bases and J gave up 0 bases, with 6 bases separating them. The CDR3 is CASRDSYEQYF. The DNA for the CDR3 is TGTGCCAGTCGGGACTCCTACGAGCAGTACTTC.

V and J are TRBV29-1 and TRBJ2-5; maybe TRBD2 (7 bases). Per germline, CDR1 SQVTM and CDR2 ANQGSEA. This CDR3 region has 14 residues. V lost 4 bases and J lost 1, with 13 bases in between. The CDR3 protein is CSVAGGRIQETQYF. The CDR3, as DNA: TGCAGCGTTGCGGGGGGCCGGATCCAAGAGACCCAGTACTTC.

The chain has TRBV5-4 and TRBJ2-3; D call uncertain. Germline CDR1 and CDR2: SGHNT and YYREEE (reference sequence). V dropped 0 bases and J dropped 2 bases, with 7 bases sitting between them. This CDR3 has 14 residues. Here the CDR3 reads CASSLVRNTDTQYF. CDR3 DNA sequence: TGTGCCAGCAGCTTGGTCAGAAACACAGATACGCAGTATTTT. The entire variable domain, with the rest obtained from reference TRBV5-4 and TRBJ2-3, is as follows: ETGVTQSPTHLIKTRGQQVTLRCSSQSGHNTVSWYQQALGQGPQFIFQYYREEENGRGNFPPRFSGLQFPNYSSELNVNALELDDSALYLCASSLVRNTDTQYFGPGTRLTVL.

In this sample, this clone turned up once. The chain is built from TRBV7-2 and TRBJ1-1; D is ambiguous. Germline values: CDR1 SGHTA, CDR2 FQGNSA. The CDR3 sequence is 14 residues long. Trimming removed 2 bases from V and 1 base from J, with 8 bases in between. The CDR3, as DNA: TGTGCCAGCAGCTTACCAAGACAGAACACTGAAGCTTTCTTT. This sequence encodes CASSLPRQNTEAFF.

The J gene is TRBJ2-7, the V gene TRBV29-1; 9 bases are shared with TRBD2. The V gene's germline CDR1 is SQVTM and CDR2 ANQGSEA. CDR3 size: 13 residues. V gave up 6 bases and J gave up 3 bases; unmatched junction bases: 6. CDR3 loop: CSVTGGGVYEQYF. In DNA form, the CDR3 reads TGCAGCGTGACGGGCGGGGGGGTCTACGAGCAGTACTTC.

The rearrangement joins TRBV11-2 to TRBJ2-7, with no clear D. V lost 1 base, J lost 10 bases, and 11 bases lay in between. The CDR3 is 12 residues long. Germline V CDR1 and CDR2: SGHAT, FQNNGV. The CDR3 sequence is CASSLGVNIQYF. The CDR3 DNA follows: TGTGCCAGCAGCTTAGGGGTTAATATCCAGTACTTC.

J is TRBJ1-1 and V is TRBV25-1, with 9 bases identical to TRBD1. The length of the CDR3 is 16 residues. The germline V gene has CDR1 MGHDK and CDR2 SYGVNS. V shed 5 bases, J shed 3 bases, and the junction held 10 bases outside the gene matches. The CDR3 loop reads CASSRGTQGADTEAFF. In DNA form, the CDR3 reads TGTGCCAGCAGTAGGGGGACACAGGGGGCGGACACTGAAGCTTTCTTT.

This clone has at least ten counts. The rearrangement joins TRBV19 to TRBJ2-7, with 9 bases matching TRBD1. This CDR3 has 17 residues. From germline, CDR1 is LNHDA and CDR2 SQIVND (reference sequence). V lost 3 bases to trimming and J lost 2 bases; unmatched junction nucleotides: 11. The CDR3 reads CASSIGPPGQGPYEQYF. The CDR3 region has the DNA TGTGCCAGTAGTATTGGGCCCCCGGGACAGGGCCCCTACGAGCAGTACTTC.

This clone was found once. The chain uses TRBV2 and TRBJ2-4; possible D gene TRBD2, 5 bases. This CDR3 has 12 amino acids. CDR1 is SNHLY and CDR2 is FYNNEI in the germline V gene. V lost 8 bases and J 6 bases, leaving 11 bases between the germline ends. The CDR3 DNA follows: TGTGCCAGCGAACGAGGAGGAAACATTCAGTACTTC. It codes for CASERGGNIQYF.

The chain combines TRBV5-6 with TRBJ1-1; D gene unclear. V lost 4 bases and J lost 0, with 7 bases in between. CDR1 SGHDT and CDR2 YYEEEE come from the germline V gene. CDR3 length: 13 amino acids. CDR3 protein: CASSPDMNTEAFF. DNA of the CDR3: TGTGCCAGCAGCCCCGACATGAACACTGAAGCTTTCTTT.

The V gene is TRBV7-8, the J gene TRBJ2-5; D perhaps matches TRBD1 (7 bases). The CDR3 spans 14 residues. Trimming stripped 1 base from V and 7 bases from J, with 13 bases between. Germline CDR1 reads SGHVS; CDR2 reads FQNEAQ. The CDR3, as DNA: TGTGCCAGCAGCTTAGATTCAGGGGGAGGGACCCAGTACTTC. Protein product: CASSLDSGGGTQYF.

V usage is TRBV6-1 and J usage is TRBJ1-2; D perhaps matches TRBD1 (6 bases). Trimming removed 9 bases from V and 2 bases from J, with 16 bases in between. Germline V gene sequence: CDR1 MNHNS, CDR2 SASEGT. The CDR3 is 14 residues long. CDR3 nucleotide sequence: TGTGCCAGTCTCTACGGGACACCCAACTATGGCTACACCTTC. It translates to CASLYGTPNYGYTF.

The V and J genes are TRBV6-6 and TRBJ1-1; no firm D call. CDR1 and CDR2 from the germline V gene are MNHNY and SVGAGI (reference sequence). With 0 bases removed from V and 0 bases from J, the gap between germline ends came to 11 bases. The length of the CDR3 is 16 residues. CDR3 in DNA: TGTGCCAGCAGTTACTCGCGTCCTGTCTTGAACACTGAAGCTTTCTTT. Translating it yields CASSYSRPVLNTEAFF.

This clone was detected only once. The CDR3 nucleotides are TGCGCCAGCAGCTTTACCTCCCAACCTATCTACGAGCAGTACTTC. The encoded protein is CASSFTSQPIYEQYF. The rearrangement links TRBV5-1 to TRBJ2-7; no clear D gene. Germline V gene data show CDR1 as SGHRS and CDR2 as YFSETQ. Trimming took off 2 bases at V and 3 bases at J, with 15 bases between the two ends. The CDR3 is made up of 15 amino acids.

The chain recombines TRBV7-9 with TRBJ1-2; D is ambiguous. CDR3 length: 16 amino acids. The V end was cut by 5 bases, the J end by 3 bases, with 19 bases between. Germline CDR1 is SEHNR and CDR2 is FQNEAQ (reference sequence). The CDR3 spells CASSTRPLDAYYGYTF. The CDR3 nucleotides are TGTGCCAGCAGCACCCGCCCCCTGGACGCCTACTATGGCTACACCTTC.

The chain joins TRBV28 to TRBJ2-1, with TRBD2 as a possible D gene (5 bases). This CDR3 spans 16 amino acids. Trimming removed 2 bases from V and 6 bases from J, with 17 bases in between. The germline V gene encodes CDR1 MDHEN and CDR2 SYDVKM. CDR3 in DNA: TGTGCCAGCAGTTTACGAGGGATTTGGGTTTCCAATGAGCAGTTCTTC. It is translated as CASSLRGIWVSNEQFF.

This clone was seen only a few times. J is TRBJ2-5 and V is TRBV7-9, with TRBD2 identical over 12 bases. The V gene end was trimmed by 5 bases and the J gene end by 4 bases; junction bases not matched to a gene: 11. Germline CDR1 reads SEHNR; CDR2 reads FQNEAQ (reference sequence). CDR3 length equals 17 residues. The CDR3 DNA reads TGTGCCAGCAGCCCTAGCGGGAGGGCCACTGCCGGAGAGACCCAGTACTTC. It codes for CASSPSGRATAGETQYF.

This clone showed up just a few times. One junction end disagrees with the germline gene, perhaps due to a read error. V is TRBV29-1 and J is TRBJ2-7, with D possibly called TRBD1 or TRBD2 (5 bases each). Germline V gives CDR1 SQVTM, CDR2 ANQGSEA. CDR3 length: 12 residues. CDR3 nucleotides: TGCAGCGTTGATATTTCTCCGGGACGGAGGCACTTC. Translating gives CSVDISPGRRHF.